The clone carrying this T cell receptor beta chain was detected only a few times. Its target is not known. This sample is part of a study of cytomegalovirus exposure and HLA in healthy donors. Study context: Membership in the Caucasian-associated ancestry cluster was found for 65% to 85% of roughly 400 genotyped donors.

Study results and caveats: In a later analysis, at a false discovery rate of 0.05, approximately 15,000 TCR beta sequences matched HLA alleles. Across HLA loci, a later analysis found differing TCR association rates, with DRB1 most and HLA-C fewest.

Vbeta (60) and Jbeta (13) primers were used in the PCR. Data came from immunoSEQ multiplex PCR; TCRdb stores just in-frame clones and leaves some out. In the table there are fewer than 250,000 clones, 87% of which are singletons. The sequencing sample was made of PBMCs. This sequence was found in a boy between 2 and 10 years old in good health and CMV-seronegative.

In DNA form, the CDR3 reads TGTGCCAGCAGCTTGGAGACTAGCGGGGGCCAAGAGACCCAGTACTTC. Amino acids: CASSLETSGGQETQYF. The chain combines TRBV7-8 with TRBJ2-5; 12 nucleotides line up with TRBD2. Germline values: CDR1 SGHVS, CDR2 FQNEAQ. The CDR3 totals 16 residues. Trimming cost V 3 bases and J 1 base; bases outside gene matches: 3.